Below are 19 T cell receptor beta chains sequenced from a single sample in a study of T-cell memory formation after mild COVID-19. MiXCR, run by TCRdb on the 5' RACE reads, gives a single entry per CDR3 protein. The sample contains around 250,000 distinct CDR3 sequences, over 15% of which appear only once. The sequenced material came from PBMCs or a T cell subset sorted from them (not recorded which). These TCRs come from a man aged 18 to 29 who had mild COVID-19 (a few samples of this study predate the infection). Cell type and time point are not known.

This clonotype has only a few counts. Here the CDR3 DNA reads TGTGCCAGCAGTTTAGGTGGGACAGGGACAGGGGAGCAGTACTTC. Amino acids: CASSLGGTGTGEQYF. V is TRBV27 and J is TRBJ2-7; 9 bases match TRBD1. The V gene's germline CDR1 is MNHEY and CDR2 SMNVEV (reference sequence). The junction had 9 bases not matched to a gene; V was cut back by 2 bases and J by 7 bases. This CDR3 is built from 15 residues.

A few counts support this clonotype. CDR3 nucleotide sequence: TGTGCCAGCAGCCTACGACAGGCGGATCAGCCCCAGCATTTT. It yields the protein CASSLRQADQPQHF. This sequence joins TRBV5-5 and TRBJ1-5, with D perhaps TRBD1 (6 bases). The CDR3 loop spans 14 amino acids. Germline CDR1 is SGHKS and CDR2 is YYEKEE (reference sequence). Trimming took 4 bases from V and 5 from J, leaving 13 bases between them. Full variable domain (missing parts from reference TRBV5-5 and TRBJ1-5): DAGVTQSPTHLIKTRGQQVTLRCSPISGHKSVSWYQQVLGQGPQFIFQYYEKEERGRGNFPDRFSARQFPNYSSELNVNALLLGDSALYLCASSLRQADQPQHFGDGTRLSIL.

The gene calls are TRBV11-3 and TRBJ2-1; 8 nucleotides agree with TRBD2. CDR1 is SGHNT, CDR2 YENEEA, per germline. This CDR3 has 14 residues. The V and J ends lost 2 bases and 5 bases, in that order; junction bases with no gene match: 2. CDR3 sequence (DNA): TGTGCCAGCAGCTTATTTAGCGGGGACAATGAGCAGTTCTTC. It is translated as CASSLFSGDNEQFF.

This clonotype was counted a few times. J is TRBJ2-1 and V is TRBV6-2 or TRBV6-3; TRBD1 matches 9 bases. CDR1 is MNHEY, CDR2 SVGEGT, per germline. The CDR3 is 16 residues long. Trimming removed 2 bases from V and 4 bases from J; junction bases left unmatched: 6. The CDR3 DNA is TGTGCCAGCAGTTACCCCCTCGGGACAGGGTACAATGAGCAGTTCTTC. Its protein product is CASSYPLGTGYNEQFF.

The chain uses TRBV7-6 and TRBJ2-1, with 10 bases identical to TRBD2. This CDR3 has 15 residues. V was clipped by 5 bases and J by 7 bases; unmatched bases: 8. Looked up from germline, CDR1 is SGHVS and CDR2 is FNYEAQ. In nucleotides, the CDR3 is TGTGCCAGCAGCCCCCTAGCGGGGGCGATAAATGAGCAGTTCTTC. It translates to CASSPLAGAINEQFF.

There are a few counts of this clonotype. This chain's CDR3 is CASSEQEGTEAFF. CDR3 nucleotides: TGTGCCAGCAGTGAACAGGAAGGCACTGAAGCTTTCTTT. V gene TRBV6-1 combines with J gene TRBJ1-1; D unclear. The CDR3 consists of 13 residues. CDR1 is MNHNS and CDR2 is SASEGT in the germline V gene. V lost 2 bases to trimming and J lost 4 bases, with 8 bases between them.

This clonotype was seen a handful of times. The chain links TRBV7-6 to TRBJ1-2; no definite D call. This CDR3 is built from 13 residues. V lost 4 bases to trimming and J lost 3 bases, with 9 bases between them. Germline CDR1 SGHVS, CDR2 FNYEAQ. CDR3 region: CASSSGLDYGYTF. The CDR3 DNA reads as TGTGCCAGCAGCTCGGGGTTGGACTATGGCTACACCTTC.

Here the CDR3 reads CASSQADGANAFF. Written as DNA, the CDR3 is TGCGCCAGCAGCCAGGCGGACGGAGCGAACGCTTTCTTT. V and J are TRBV4-3 and TRBJ1-1; D gene unclear. The CDR3 is made up of 13 amino acids. CDR1 is LGHNA, CDR2 YSLEER, per germline. V was cut by 3 bases and J by 11 bases, with 16 bases left in between.

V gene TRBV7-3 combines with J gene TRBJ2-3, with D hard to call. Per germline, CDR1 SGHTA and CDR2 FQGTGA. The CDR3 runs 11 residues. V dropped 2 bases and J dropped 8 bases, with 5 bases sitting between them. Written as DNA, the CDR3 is TGTGCCAGCAGCTTATCCGGTACGCAGTATTTT. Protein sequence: CASSLSGTQYF.

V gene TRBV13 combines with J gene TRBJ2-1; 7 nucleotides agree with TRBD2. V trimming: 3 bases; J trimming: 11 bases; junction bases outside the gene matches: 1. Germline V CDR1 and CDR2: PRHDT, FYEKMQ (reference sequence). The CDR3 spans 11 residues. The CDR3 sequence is CASSLRGKQFF. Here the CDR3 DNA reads TGTGCCAGCAGCTTGCGGGGGAAGCAGTTCTTC.

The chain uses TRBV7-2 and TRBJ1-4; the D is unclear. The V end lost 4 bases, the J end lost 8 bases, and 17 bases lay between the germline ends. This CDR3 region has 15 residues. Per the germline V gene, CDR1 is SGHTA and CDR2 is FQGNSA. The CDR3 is CASSSPGRWPEKLFF. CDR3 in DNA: TGTGCCAGCAGCTCACCGGGCAGATGGCCCGAAAAACTGTTTTTT.

The CDR3 reads CASSWTRREGYTF. The CDR3 bases are TGTGCCAGCAGTTGGACACGCCGGGAGGGCTACACCTTC. The chain carries TRBV2 and TRBJ1-2; D is perhaps TRBD1 (5 bases). CDR3 length equals 13 residues. Trimming left V 5 bases short and J 8 bases short, with 15 bases between. Germline values: CDR1 SNHLY, CDR2 FYNNEI.

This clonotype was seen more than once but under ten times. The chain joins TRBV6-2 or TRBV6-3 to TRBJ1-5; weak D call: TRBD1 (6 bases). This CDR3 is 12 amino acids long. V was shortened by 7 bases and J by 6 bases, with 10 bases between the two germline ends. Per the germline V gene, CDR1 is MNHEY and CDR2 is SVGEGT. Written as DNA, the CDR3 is TGTGCCAGCACCGCAGGGGCTCAGCCCCAGCATTTT. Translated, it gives CASTAGAQPQHF.

CDR3: CASSPPSWGISSGNTIYF. The CDR3 DNA is TGTGCCAGCAGCCCCCCGTCCTGGGGGATCTCCTCTGGAAACACCATATATTTT. The chain carries TRBV7-6 and TRBJ1-3; possibly TRBD1 for D (5 bases). V shed 5 bases and J shed 0 bases, with 20 bases lying between them. CDR3 length equals 18 residues. Germline CDR1 and CDR2: SGHVS and FNYEAQ.

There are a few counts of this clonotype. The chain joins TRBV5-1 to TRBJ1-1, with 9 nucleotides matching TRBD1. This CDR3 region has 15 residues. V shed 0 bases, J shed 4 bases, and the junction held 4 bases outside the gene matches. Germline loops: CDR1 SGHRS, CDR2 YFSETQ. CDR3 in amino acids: CASSLAGTGFTEAFF. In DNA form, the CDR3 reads TGCGCCAGCAGCTTGGCGGGGACAGGGTTCACTGAAGCTTTCTTT. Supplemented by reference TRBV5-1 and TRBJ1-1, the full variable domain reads KAGVTQTPRYLIKTRGQQVTLSCSPISGHRSVSWYQQTPGQGLQFLFEYFSETQRNKGNFPGRFSGRQFSNSRSEMNVSTLELGDSALYLCASSLAGTGFTEAFFGQGTRLTVV.

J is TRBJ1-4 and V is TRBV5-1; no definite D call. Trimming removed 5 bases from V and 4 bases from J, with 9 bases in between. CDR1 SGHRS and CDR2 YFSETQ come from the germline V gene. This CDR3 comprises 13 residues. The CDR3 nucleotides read TGCGCCAGCAGTGCGGTTCGTAATGAAAAACTGTTTTTT. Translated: CASSAVRNEKLFF.

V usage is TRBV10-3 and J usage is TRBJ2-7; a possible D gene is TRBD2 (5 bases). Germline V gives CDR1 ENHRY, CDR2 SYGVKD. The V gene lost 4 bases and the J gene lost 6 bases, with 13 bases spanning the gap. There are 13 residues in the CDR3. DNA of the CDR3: TGTGCCATCAGTGCCCAGGCGGGTGGCGAGCAGTACTTC. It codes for CAISAQAGGEQYF.

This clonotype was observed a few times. In nucleotides, the CDR3 is TGCGCCAGCAGCCAAGAAGCGGATAGAGTGGGCTACGAGCAGTACTTC. It yields the protein CASSQEADRVGYEQYF. The J gene is TRBJ2-7, the V gene TRBV4-3; D might be TRBD2 (5 bases). V was trimmed by 0 bases and J by 3 bases, leaving 15 bases between them. CDR1 and CDR2 from the germline V gene are LGHNA and YSLEER. CDR3 size: 16 residues.

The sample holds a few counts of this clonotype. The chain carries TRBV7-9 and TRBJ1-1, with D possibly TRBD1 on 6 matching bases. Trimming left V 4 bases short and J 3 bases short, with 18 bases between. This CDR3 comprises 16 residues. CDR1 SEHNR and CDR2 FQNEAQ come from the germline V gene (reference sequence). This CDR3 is CASSSQGRMVDTEAFF. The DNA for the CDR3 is TGTGCCAGCAGCTCACAGGGACGTATGGTTGACACTGAAGCTTTCTTT.